A single sample gave rise to the 19 T cell receptor beta chains below, sequenced in a study of T-cell memory formation after mild COVID-19. TCRdb passed the 5' RACE reads through MiXCR, listing each CDR3 protein once. Of roughly 350,000 distinct CDR3 sequences listed, roughly an eighth are singletons. Sequenced sample: PBMCs or a T cell subset sorted from them (not recorded which). The receptors come from a man between 18 and 29 years old who had mild COVID-19 (a few samples of this study predate the infection). Cell type and time point are not known.

This clonotype has just a few counts. The chain joins TRBV4-2 to TRBJ2-3; D is unclear. CDR1 and CDR2 from the germline V gene are LGHNA and YNFKEQ. The V end lost 3 bases, the J end lost 6 bases, and 10 bases lay between the germline ends. This CDR3 contains 13 residues. CDR3 amino acids: CASSQGGKDTQYF. For the CDR3, the DNA is TGTGCCAGCAGCCAGGGTGGGAAGGATACGCAGTATTTT.

J is TRBJ2-7 and V is TRBV4-1; 9 nucleotides line up with TRBD1. Trimming at V came to 3 bases and at J to 6 bases, leaving 3 bases not matched to a gene. CDR1 is MGHRA, CDR2 YSYEKL, per germline. The CDR3 totals 13 residues. CDR3 residues: CASSHRTGAEQYF. In nucleotides, the CDR3 is TGCGCCAGCAGCCACCGGACAGGGGCCGAGCAGTACTTC.

A few counts support this clonotype. V is TRBV5-6 and J is TRBJ2-3; D may be TRBD2 (5 bases). The V end was cut by 6 bases, the J end by 0 bases, with 20 bases between. Germline V gene sequence: CDR1 SGHDT, CDR2 YYEEEE. CDR3 length: 17 residues. This CDR3 reads CASKQRVAPTSTDTQYF. CDR3 DNA sequence: TGTGCCAGCAAACAGAGAGTAGCGCCTACTAGCACAGATACGCAGTATTTT.

This clonotype came up a few times. This chain uses TRBV4-3 with TRBJ2-6; D may correspond to TRBD1 or TRBD2 (6 bases each). CDR1 is LGHNA and CDR2 is YSLEER in the germline V gene. There are 19 residues in the CDR3. The V and J ends lost 0 bases and 0 bases respectively, with 15 bases between them. The CDR3 loop reads CASSQDLGGYLSGANVLTF. For the CDR3, the DNA is TGCGCCAGCAGCCAAGATCTAGGGGGGTATCTCTCTGGGGCCAACGTCCTGACTTTC.

V gene TRBV7-9 combines with J gene TRBJ1-1, with 9 nucleotides matching TRBD1. Losses at the gene ends were 2 bases for V and 1 base for J; bases not matched to a gene: 8. The germline CDR1 and CDR2 sequences are SEHNR and FQNEAQ (reference sequence). The CDR3 consists of 17 residues. CDR3: CASSLRGDRGSNTEAFF. Written as DNA, the CDR3 is TGTGCCAGCAGCTTAAGGGGCGACAGGGGGTCGAACACTGAAGCTTTCTTT. Together with reference TRBV7-9 and TRBJ1-1, the CDR3 gives the full variable domain: DTGVSQNPRHKITKRGQNVTFRCDPISEHNRLYWYRQTLGQGPEFLTYFQNEAQLEKSRLLSDRFSAERPKGSFSTLEIQRTEQGDSAMYLCASSLRGDRGSNTEAFFGQGTRLTVV.

This clonotype was seen more than once but under ten times. V usage is TRBV12-3 or TRBV12-4 and J usage is TRBJ1-2, with D possibly matching TRBD1 (5 bases). This CDR3 has 13 residues. Trimming cost V 2 bases and J 6 bases, with 10 bases left between them. The DNA for the CDR3 is TGTGCCAGCAGTTTACGCAGGGCAAATGGCTACACCTTC. Its translation: CASSLRRANGYTF.

CDR3 region: CASSQGYRGYEQYF. CDR3 nucleotides: TGTGCCAGCAGCCAAGGATATCGAGGCTACGAGCAGTACTTC. The gene calls are TRBV3-1 and TRBJ2-7; D gene ambiguous. With 1 base removed from V and 3 bases from J, the gap between germline ends came to 10 bases. This CDR3 comprises 14 residues. Germline CDR1 reads LGHDT; CDR2 reads YNNKEL (reference sequence).

The chain couples TRBV6-5 to TRBJ1-1; D not certain. V gave up 1 base and J gave up 7 bases, with 10 bases separating them. The CDR3 spans 13 residues. The germline gives CDR1 MNHEY, CDR2 SVGAGI. DNA of the CDR3: TGTGCCAGCAGTTACTTTCGAGGGAGTGAAGCTTTCTTT. Translation: CASSYFRGSEAFF.

V usage is TRBV6-2 or TRBV6-3 and J usage is TRBJ2-3, with a tentative D call TRBD2 (7 bases). Looked up from germline, CDR1 is MNHEY and CDR2 is SVGEGT. The CDR3 contains 18 residues. Trimming removed 6 bases from V and 3 bases from J, with 25 bases in between. The CDR3, as DNA: TGTGCCAGCAGCAGAACTAGCTTTATGAAGGGGGGGACAGATACGCAGTATTTT. Protein: CASSRTSFMKGGTDTQYF.

This clonotype was seen more than once but under ten times. V and J are TRBV5-1 and TRBJ2-7, with TRBD2 matching over 7 bases. J gave up 2 bases and V 10 bases, and 3 bases lay outside the gene matches. Germline V CDR1 and CDR2: SGHRS, YFSETQ. The CDR3 extends over 11 amino acids. CDR3 residues: CALGRPYEQYV. The CDR3 DNA is TGCGCCCTCGGGAGGCCCTACGAGCAGTACGTC.

This clonotype appeared a few times. This chain links TRBV9 with TRBJ2-5, with 7 bases aligning to TRBD1. With 3 bases clipped from V and 3 bases from J, the junction kept 8 bases outside the gene matches. This CDR3 has 15 amino acids. CDR1 is SGDLS, CDR2 YYNGEE, per germline. CDR3: CASSGPGQQKETQYF. CDR3 in DNA: TGTGCCAGCAGCGGCCCGGGACAGCAAAAAGAGACCCAGTACTTC.

The table lists this clonotype with many counts. The chain employs TRBV4-3 and TRBJ2-5, with D unresolved. The CDR3 loop spans 14 amino acids. CDR1 and CDR2 (germline): LGHNA, YSLEER. V lost 2 bases to trimming and J lost 4 bases, with 11 bases between them. In DNA, the CDR3 is TGCGCCAGCAGCCAATCCCGGGTTTCAGAGACCCAGTACTTC. Its protein is CASSQSRVSETQYF.

This clonotype appeared once. The rearrangement joins TRBV20-1 to TRBJ2-3; 9 nucleotides align to TRBD2. This CDR3 has 15 amino acids. V shed 3 bases and J 1 base; nucleotides not matched to a gene: 5. From germline, CDR1 is DFQATT and CDR2 SNEGSKA (reference sequence). The CDR3 coding sequence is TGCAGTGCTAGTCGGTTAGCGGGGGGCACAGATACGCAGTATTTT. Amino acids: CSASRLAGGTDTQYF.

This chain connects TRBV7-9 to TRBJ2-3, with a weak D call TRBD2 (5 bases). CDR3 size: 16 residues. V was cut by 5 bases and J by 6 bases, with 21 bases left in between. In germline, CDR1 is SEHNR, CDR2 FQNEAQ (reference sequence). CDR3 protein: CASSLTGPSGWDTQYF. Here the CDR3 DNA reads TGTGCCAGCAGCCTGACGGGTCCCTCGGGGTGGGATACGCAGTATTTT. The full variable domain, with the rest looked up from reference TRBV7-9 and TRBJ2-3, is DTGVSQNPRHKITKRGQNVTFRCDPISEHNRLYWYRQTLGQGPEFLTYFQNEAQLEKSRLLSDRFSAERPKGSFSTLEIQRTEQGDSAMYLCASSLTGPSGWDTQYFGPGTRLTVL.

The V and J genes are TRBV9 and TRBJ2-3; D not resolved. The CDR3 contains 13 residues. With 7 bases removed from V and 4 bases from J, the gap between germline ends came to 13 bases. CDR1 is SGDLS and CDR2 is YYNGEE in the germline V gene. This chain's CDR3 is CASGVRSSDTQYF. In DNA, the CDR3 is TGTGCCAGCGGAGTGCGTTCTTCAGATACGCAGTATTTT.

This clonotype was seen more than once but under ten times. The chain has TRBV20-1 and TRBJ1-5, with no clear D. Trimming stripped 1 base from V and 5 bases from J, with 9 bases between. This CDR3 spans 13 amino acids. Germline CDR1 DFQATT, CDR2 SNEGSKA (reference sequence). The CDR3 DNA is TGCAGTGCTAGAGGGGCAGGCCATCAGCCCCAGCATTTT. Translating it yields CSARGAGHQPQHF.

This clonotype was found a few times. This sequence joins TRBV7-9 and TRBJ2-5; 7 nucleotides line up with TRBD2. V dropped 5 bases and J dropped 5; count of bases not matched to a gene: 11. The germline CDR1 and CDR2 sequences are SEHNR and FQNEAQ (reference sequence). This CDR3 region has 15 residues. The chain's CDR3 is CASSSRGVLSETQYF. The CDR3 DNA reads as TGTGCCAGCAGCAGCCGGGGGGTCCTCAGTGAGACCCAGTACTTC.

J is TRBJ1-1 and V is TRBV7-9; D uncertain. Trimming removed 7 bases from V and 2 bases from J, with 14 bases in between. The CDR3 is made up of 14 amino acids. Germline assignment: CDR1 SEHNR and CDR2 FQNEAQ (reference sequence). The CDR3 nucleotides read TGTGCCAGCACCATTAAGGGCAGAAACACTGAAGCTTTCTTT. Amino acids: CASTIKGRNTEAFF.

Turning to this clonotype: This may be a read error: a much more frequent sequence differs by one nucleotide. The J gene is TRBJ1-2, the V gene TRBV20-1; tentative D call: TRBD1 (5 bases). Looked up from germline, CDR1 is DFQATT and CDR2 is SNEGSKA (reference sequence). The CDR3 spans 11 residues. CDR3 residues: CRGTDDYGYTF. As DNA, the CDR3 is TGCAGGGGGACGGATGACTATGGCTACACCTTC.